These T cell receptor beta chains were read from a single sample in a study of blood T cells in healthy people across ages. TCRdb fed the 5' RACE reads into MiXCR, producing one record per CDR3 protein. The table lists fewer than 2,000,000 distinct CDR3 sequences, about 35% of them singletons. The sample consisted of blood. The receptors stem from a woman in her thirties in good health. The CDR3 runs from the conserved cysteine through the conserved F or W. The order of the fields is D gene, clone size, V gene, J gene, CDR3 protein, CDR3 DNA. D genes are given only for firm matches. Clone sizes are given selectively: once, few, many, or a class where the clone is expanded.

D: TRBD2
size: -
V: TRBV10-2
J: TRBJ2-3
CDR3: CASGLAEYF
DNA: TGCGCCAGCGGACTAGCGGAGTATTTT

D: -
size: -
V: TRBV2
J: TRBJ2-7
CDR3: CASSEGGYVVTYEQYF
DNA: TGTGCCAGCAGTGAAGGGGGTTACGTGGTCACCTACGAGCAGTACTTC

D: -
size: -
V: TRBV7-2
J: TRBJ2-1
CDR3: CASSLDGLVNEQFF
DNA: TGTGCCAGCAGCTTAGACGGCCTTGTAAATGAGCAGTTCTTC

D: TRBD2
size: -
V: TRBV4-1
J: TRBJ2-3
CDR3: CASSQIWLAGFRDTQYF
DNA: TGCGCCAGCAGCCAAATATGGCTAGCGGGGTTTCGCGATACGCAGTATTTT

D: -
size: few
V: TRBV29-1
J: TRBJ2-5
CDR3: CSVRNRGRGETQYF
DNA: TGCAGCGTGAGAAACAGGGGCCGGGGGGAGACCCAGTACTTC

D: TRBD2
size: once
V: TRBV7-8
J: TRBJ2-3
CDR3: CASSQRTSGAYTDTQYF
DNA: TGTGCCAGCAGCCAACGGACTAGCGGGGCTTACACAGATACGCAGTATTTT

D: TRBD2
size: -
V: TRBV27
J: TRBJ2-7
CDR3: CASSRIAGEGPYEQYF
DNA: TGTGCCAGCAGTCGAATAGCGGGAGAGGGGCCCTACGAGCAGTACTTC

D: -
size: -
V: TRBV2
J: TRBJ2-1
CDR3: CASRQDNEQFF
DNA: TGTGCCAGCAGACAGGACAATGAGCAGTTCTTC

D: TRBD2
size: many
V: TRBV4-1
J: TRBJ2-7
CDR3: CASSQPTSSYEQYF
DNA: TGCGCCAGCAGCCAACCGACTAGCTCTTACGAGCAGTACTTC

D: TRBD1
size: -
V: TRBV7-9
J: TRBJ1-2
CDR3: CASIAEGAIDGYTF
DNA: TGTGCCAGCATCGCTGAGGGGGCGATTGATGGCTACACCTTC

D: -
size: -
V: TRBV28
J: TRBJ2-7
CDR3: CASRGSGTLGEQYF
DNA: TGTGCCAGCAGAGGATCCGGGACCCTGGGGGAGCAGTACTTC

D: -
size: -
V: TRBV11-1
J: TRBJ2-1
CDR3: CASSLGKAYNEQFF
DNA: TGTGCCAGCAGCTTAGGGAAGGCTTACAATGAGCAGTTCTTC

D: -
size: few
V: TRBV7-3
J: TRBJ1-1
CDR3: CASSPGPMNTEAFF
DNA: TGTGCCAGCAGCCCGGGACCTATGAACACTGAAGCTTTCTTT

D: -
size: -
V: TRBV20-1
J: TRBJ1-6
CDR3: CSARVESYNSPLHF
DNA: TGCAGTGCTAGAGTCGAGTCCTATAATTCACCCCTCCACTTT

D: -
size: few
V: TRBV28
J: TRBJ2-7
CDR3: CASSARRDEQYF
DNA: TGTGCCAGCAGTGCCCGACGGGACGAGCAGTACTTC

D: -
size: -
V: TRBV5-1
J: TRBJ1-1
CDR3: CAGSPGASNTEAFF
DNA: TGCGCCGGCAGCCCTGGGGCTTCGAACACTGAAGCTTTCTTT

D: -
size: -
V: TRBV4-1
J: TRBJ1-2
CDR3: CASSYAPTTGFNYGYTF
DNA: TGCGCCAGCAGCTACGCGCCGACAACAGGGTTTAATTATGGCTACACCTTC

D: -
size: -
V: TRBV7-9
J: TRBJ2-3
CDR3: CASSLKPLAALTDTQYF
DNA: TGTGCCAGCAGCTTGAAGCCCTTAGCGGCACTCACAGATACGCAGTATTTT

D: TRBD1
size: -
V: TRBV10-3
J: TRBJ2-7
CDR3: CAISAGQGPYEQYF
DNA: TGTGCCATCAGTGCTGGACAGGGACCCTACGAGCAGTACTTC

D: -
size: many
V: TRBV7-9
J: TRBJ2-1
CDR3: CASSSGNNEQFF
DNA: TGTGCCAGCAGCTCAGGGAACAATGAGCAGTTCTTC

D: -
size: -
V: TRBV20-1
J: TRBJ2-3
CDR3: CSARVVLGGGLDTQYF
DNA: TGCAGTGCTAGAGTAGTACTGGGGGGCGGGTTGGATACGCAGTATTTT

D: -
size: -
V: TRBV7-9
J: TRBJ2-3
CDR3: CASSLWGADTDTQYF
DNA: TGTGCCAGCAGCTTGTGGGGAGCCGACACAGATACGCAGTATTTT

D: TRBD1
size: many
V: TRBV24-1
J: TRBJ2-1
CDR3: CATSDLGQGNEQFF
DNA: TGTGCCACCAGTGATTTGGGACAGGGCAATGAGCAGTTCTTC

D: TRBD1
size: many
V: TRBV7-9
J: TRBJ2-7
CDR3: CASSSIRDRGFGEQYF
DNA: TGTGCCAGCAGCTCTATCCGGGACAGGGGATTTGGCGAGCAGTACTTC

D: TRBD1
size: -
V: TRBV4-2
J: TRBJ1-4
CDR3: CASSPQGGQVNERLFF
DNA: TGTGCCAGCAGCCCCCAGGGGGGGCAAGTTAACGAAAGACTGTTTTTT

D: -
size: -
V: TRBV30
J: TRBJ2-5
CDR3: CAWSVGGVQETQYF
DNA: TGTGCCTGGAGTGTAGGAGGGGTCCAAGAGACCCAGTACTTC

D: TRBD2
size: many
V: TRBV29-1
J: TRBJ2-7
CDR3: CSVALTSGAYEQYF
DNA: TGCAGCGTTGCGTTGACTAGCGGGGCCTACGAGCAGTACTTC

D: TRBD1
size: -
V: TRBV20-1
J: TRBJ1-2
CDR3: CSPNSGGQGRTYGYTF
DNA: TGCAGTCCCAATAGTGGAGGACAGGGAAGGACCTATGGCTACACCTTC

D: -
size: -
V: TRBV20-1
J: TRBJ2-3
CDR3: CSARGHADTQYF
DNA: TGCAGTGCGCGGGGGCACGCAGATACGCAGTATTTT

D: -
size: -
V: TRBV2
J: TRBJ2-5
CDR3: CASSDRALSSLQYF
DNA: TGTGCCAGCAGTGATCGGGCTCTATCTTCACTCCAGTACTTC

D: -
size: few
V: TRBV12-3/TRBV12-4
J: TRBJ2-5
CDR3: CASSSLDRRPAETQYF
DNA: TGTGCCAGCAGTTCCCTAGACAGACGACCCGCGGAGACCCAGTACTTC

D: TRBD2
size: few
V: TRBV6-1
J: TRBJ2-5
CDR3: CASSEALAGVEQYF
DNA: TGTGCCAGCAGTGAAGCACTAGCGGGAGTGGAGCAGTACTTC

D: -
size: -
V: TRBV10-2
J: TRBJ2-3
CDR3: CASRELAGTGTQYF
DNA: TGCGCCAGCAGGGAACTAGCGGGGACAGGGACGCAGTATTTT

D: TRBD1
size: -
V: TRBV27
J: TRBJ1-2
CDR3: CAGSFTTGERGGYTF
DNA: TGTGCCGGCAGTTTCACAACAGGGGAGAGGGGTGGCTACACCTTC

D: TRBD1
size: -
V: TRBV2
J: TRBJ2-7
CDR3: CASSALGQGASYEQYF
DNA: TGTGCCAGCAGTGCCCTGGGACAGGGGGCATCCTACGAGCAGTACTTC

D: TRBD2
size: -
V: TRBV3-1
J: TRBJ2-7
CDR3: CASSQVGLAGGLNEQYF
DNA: TGTGCCAGCAGCCAAGTAGGGCTAGCGGGGGGGCTGAATGAGCAGTACTTC